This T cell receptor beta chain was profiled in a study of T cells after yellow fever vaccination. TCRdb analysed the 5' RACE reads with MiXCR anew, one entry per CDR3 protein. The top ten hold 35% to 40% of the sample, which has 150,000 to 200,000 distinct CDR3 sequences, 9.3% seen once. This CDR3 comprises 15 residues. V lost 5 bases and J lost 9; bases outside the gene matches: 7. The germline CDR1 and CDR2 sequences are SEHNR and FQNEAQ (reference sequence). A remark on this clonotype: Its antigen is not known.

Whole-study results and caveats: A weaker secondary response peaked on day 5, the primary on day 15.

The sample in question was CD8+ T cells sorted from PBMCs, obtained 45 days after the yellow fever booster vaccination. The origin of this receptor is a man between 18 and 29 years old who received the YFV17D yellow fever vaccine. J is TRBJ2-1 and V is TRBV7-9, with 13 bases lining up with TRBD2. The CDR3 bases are TGTGCCAGCAGCATACTAGCGGGGGGGCCAGGTGAGCAGTTCTTC. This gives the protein CASSILAGGPGEQFF.